A selection of T cell receptor beta chains follows, all from one sample in a study of blood T cell repertoires in COVID-19. Libraries were prepared by immunoSEQ multiplex PCR; TCRdb keeps only in-frame clonotypes and omits some of them. In the table there are approximately 300,000 clones, about 83% of which are singletons. The sequenced material came from peripheral blood. Receptor source: a woman aged 45-59 years with acute or convalescent COVID-19. Each CDR3 is given with its conserved first and last residue.

J gene | V gene | CDR3 protein
TRBJ1-1 | TRBV25-1 | CASSERGNTEAFF
TRBJ1-1 | TRBV20-1 | CSASSNTEAFF
TRBJ1-1 | TRBV5-1 | CASSLGSGTEAFF
TRBJ1-5 | TRBV5-5 | CASSLSGMSNQPQHF
TRBJ2-3 | TRBV7-8 | CASSFSSLDTQYF
TRBJ1-5 | TRBV19 | CASSLFGDPDQRPQHF
TRBJ1-2 | TRBV25-1 | CASSGLGYGYTF
TRBJ2-2 | TRBV5-1 | CASSPGTNTGELFF
TRBJ2-5 | TRBV7-6 | CASSPQQGAGETQYF
TRBJ2-3 | TRBV20-1 | CSASRSGGANTQYF